These T cell receptor beta chains were read from a single sample in a study of neurological immune-mediated disorders. TCRdb fed the 5' RACE reads into MiXCR, producing one record per CDR3 protein. This repertoire shows about 60,000 distinct CDR3 sequences, under 3.5% found once; its top ten account for approximately 6.5%. What was sequenced was PBMCs. The receptors were gathered from a woman aged 60-75 years with multiple sclerosis. Both conserved end residues are trimmed from each CDR3. Some rows mark clone size as missing; the rest say once, few, many or name a class of expanded clone.

clone_size: many; v_call: TRBV7-2; cdr3_aa: ASSSPGGSDTQY
clone_size: many; v_call: TRBV12-3/TRBV12-4; cdr3_aa: ASSNRQGSNQPQH
clone_size: many; v_call: TRBV11-2; cdr3_aa: ASSLAGGNSPLH
clone_size: many; v_call: TRBV5-1; cdr3_aa: ASSLEATNEKLF
clone_size: many; v_call: TRBV10-3; cdr3_aa: AISPSQGAQETQY
clone_size: many; v_call: TRBV7-2; cdr3_aa: ASSLVRGQPQH
clone_size: many; v_call: TRBV29-1; cdr3_aa: SVRLSGRAYEQY
clone_size: many; v_call: TRBV3-1; cdr3_aa: ASSERGPGYYNEQF
clone_size: many; v_call: TRBV5-1; cdr3_aa: ASSWGTGNEQY
clone_size: many; v_call: TRBV28; cdr3_aa: ASSLYRGRDGYT
clone_size: many; v_call: TRBV7-9; cdr3_aa: ASSQGRETDTQY
clone_size: many; v_call: TRBV6-2/TRBV6-3; cdr3_aa: ASSPTEDIQY
clone_size: -; v_call: TRBV7-3; cdr3_aa: ASSFGDHEQY
clone_size: many; v_call: TRBV9; cdr3_aa: ASSEIPGPLYGYT
clone_size: many; v_call: TRBV4-2; cdr3_aa: ASSQLFADGYT
clone_size: many; v_call: TRBV7-8; cdr3_aa: ASSAYGTGRYEQY
clone_size: many; v_call: TRBV10-3; cdr3_aa: AISESAEADYEQY
clone_size: many; v_call: TRBV7-3; cdr3_aa: ASSSLGANTGELF
clone_size: many; v_call: TRBV20-1; cdr3_aa: SAIRRGSRTEAF
clone_size: many; v_call: TRBV6-5; cdr3_aa: ASSYSIRLQGSLH
clone_size: many; v_call: TRBV7-9; cdr3_aa: ASSLVVMASGSYEQY
clone_size: many; v_call: TRBV20-1; cdr3_aa: SASSPGRHTEAF
clone_size: few; v_call: TRBV20-1; cdr3_aa: SAREGPEAF
clone_size: medium-sized; v_call: TRBV20-1; cdr3_aa: SPLPSTRNEQF
clone_size: many; v_call: TRBV20-1; cdr3_aa: SAFTAGESSYNEQF
clone_size: many; v_call: TRBV9; cdr3_aa: ASSVSVGATNEKLF
clone_size: many; v_call: TRBV7-2; cdr3_aa: ASSWTSGRNEQY
clone_size: many; v_call: TRBV5-1; cdr3_aa: ASSFGAGPYEQY
clone_size: many; v_call: TRBV10-3; cdr3_aa: AISGEDRNSPLH
clone_size: many; v_call: TRBV20-1; cdr3_aa: SAMTGAYQPQH
clone_size: many; v_call: TRBV10-1; cdr3_aa: ASSDDLAKNIQY
clone_size: many; v_call: TRBV24-1; cdr3_aa: ATSVASGDGGTKY
clone_size: many; v_call: TRBV5-1; cdr3_aa: ASSLQLAGGANEQF
clone_size: once; v_call: TRBV14; cdr3_aa: ASSQRTSSQNVNEQF
clone_size: -; v_call: TRBV30; cdr3_aa: AWSGGHYNEQF
clone_size: many; v_call: TRBV28; cdr3_aa: ASSPSGGGDTQY
clone_size: many; v_call: TRBV5-1; cdr3_aa: ASRMGGYPYNEQF
clone_size: many; v_call: TRBV18; cdr3_aa: ASSPQGQSYEQY
clone_size: many; v_call: TRBV4-2; cdr3_aa: ASSLGLAEAHEQF
clone_size: few; v_call: TRBV28; cdr3_aa: ASSLSSGGGETQY
clone_size: many; v_call: TRBV7-2; cdr3_aa: ASSVDQETQY
clone_size: many; v_call: TRBV27; cdr3_aa: ASRDSSSSPLH
clone_size: -; v_call: TRBV5-5; cdr3_aa: ASSRDSSPDTQY
clone_size: many; v_call: TRBV2; cdr3_aa: ATQPPSGPSYNEQF
clone_size: many; v_call: TRBV18; cdr3_aa: ASSPAQARIETQY
clone_size: many; v_call: TRBV5-1; cdr3_aa: ASSTPPVTSGKTTYEQY
clone_size: many; v_call: TRBV12-3/TRBV12-4; cdr3_aa: ASRQWISTDTQY
clone_size: many; v_call: TRBV7-9; cdr3_aa: ASSSWWDTQY
clone_size: many; v_call: TRBV20-1; cdr3_aa: SASIGETQY
clone_size: many; v_call: TRBV20-1; cdr3_aa: SARAPGRSRETQY
clone_size: many; v_call: TRBV11-2; cdr3_aa: ASSLSQRSTDTQY
clone_size: many; v_call: TRBV29-1; cdr3_aa: SVVRGGFSEAF